This TCR beta chain is drawn from a study of T-cell memory formation after mild COVID-19. Broader study findings: Clones that contracted clustered mainly in CM and EM if CD4+ and in EMRA if CD8+. Later expanders leaned toward CD4+, whereas clones contracting from day 15 to 85 were balanced CD4/CD8. Within pre-infection memory, some responding clones were found, suggesting cross-reactive memory joined.

TCRdb reprocessed the 5' RACE reads with MiXCR, giving one entry per CDR3 protein. The profile shows about 140,000 distinct CDR3 sequences, roughly 13% of them singletons. There are a few counts of this clonotype. Its target is unknown. Germline-derived CDR1 and CDR2 are MGHRA and YSYEKL. The V gene lost 4 bases and the J gene lost 1 base, with 7 bases spanning the gap. This CDR3 is built from 13 residues. The rearrangement uses TRBV4-1 and TRBJ1-1; D is undetermined. The sample comprised PBMCs or a T cell subset sorted from them (not recorded which). The source is an adult woman who had mild COVID-19 (a few samples of this study predate the infection). Cell type and time point are not known. This chain's CDR3 is CASSRGENTEAFF. Written as DNA, the CDR3 is TGCGCCAGCAGCCGAGGAGAGAACACTGAAGCTTTCTTT.